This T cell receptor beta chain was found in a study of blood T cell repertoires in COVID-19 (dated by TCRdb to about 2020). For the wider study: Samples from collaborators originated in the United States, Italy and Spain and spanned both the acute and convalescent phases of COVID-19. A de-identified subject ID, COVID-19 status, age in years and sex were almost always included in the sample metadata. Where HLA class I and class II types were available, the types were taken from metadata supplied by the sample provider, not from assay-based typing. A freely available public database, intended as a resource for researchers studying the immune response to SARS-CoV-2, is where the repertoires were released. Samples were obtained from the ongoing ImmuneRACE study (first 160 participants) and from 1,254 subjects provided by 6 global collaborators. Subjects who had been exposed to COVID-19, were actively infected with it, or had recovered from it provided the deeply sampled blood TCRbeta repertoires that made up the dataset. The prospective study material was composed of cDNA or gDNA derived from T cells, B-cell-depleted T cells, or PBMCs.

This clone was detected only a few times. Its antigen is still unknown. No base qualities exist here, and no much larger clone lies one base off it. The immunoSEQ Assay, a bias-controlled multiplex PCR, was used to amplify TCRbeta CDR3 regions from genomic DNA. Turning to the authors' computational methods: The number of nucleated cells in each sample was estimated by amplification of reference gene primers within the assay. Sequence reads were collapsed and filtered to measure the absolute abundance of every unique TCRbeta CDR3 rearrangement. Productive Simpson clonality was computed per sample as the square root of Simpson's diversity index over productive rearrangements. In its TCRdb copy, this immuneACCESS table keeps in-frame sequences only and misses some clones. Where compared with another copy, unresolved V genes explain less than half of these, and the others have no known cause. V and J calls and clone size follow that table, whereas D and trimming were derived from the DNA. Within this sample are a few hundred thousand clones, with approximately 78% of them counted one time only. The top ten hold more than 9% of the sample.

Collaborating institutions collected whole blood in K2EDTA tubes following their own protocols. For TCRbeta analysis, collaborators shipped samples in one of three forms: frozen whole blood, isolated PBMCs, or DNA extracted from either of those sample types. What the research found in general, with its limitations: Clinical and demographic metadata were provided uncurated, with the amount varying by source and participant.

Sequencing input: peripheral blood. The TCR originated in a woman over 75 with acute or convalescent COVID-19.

The bases read TGTGCCAGCTCACCCAGCGGGGTCAACACCGGGGAGCTGTTTTTT. Its coded protein is CASSPSGVNTGELFF. Recombination joined TRBV18 with TRBJ2-2, with 7 bases in between that match TRBD2. Sequences KGHSH (CDR1) and LQKENI (CDR2) are obtained from the germline V gene. The CDR3 measures 15 amino acids from cysteine to phenylalanine. This entry keeps only the CDR3 DNA: 45 bases, framed from base 1. Germline trimming amounts to 3 bases on V and 2 bases on J, with 3 as the count of junction bases outside the gene matches.